The 11 T cell receptor beta chains below come from one sample, sequenced in a study of cytomegalovirus exposure and HLA in healthy donors. Sequenced by immunoSEQ multiplex PCR; TCRdb stores in-frame clones only, minus some. This table has around 150,000 clones, 70% to 85% appearing once. Sample: PBMCs. The receptors were sampled from a man aged 30 to 39 in good health and CMV-seropositive.

The sample holds many counts of this clone. The genes are TRBV2 and TRBJ2-7; unclear D gene. CDR1 SNHLY and CDR2 FYNNEI come from the germline V gene. This CDR3 is built from 12 residues. With 4 bases removed from V and 3 bases from J, the gap between germline ends came to 7 bases. Here the CDR3 reads CASSVNSYEQYF. In DNA, the CDR3 is TGTGCCAGCAGTGTTAACAGCTACGAGCAGTACTTC. Drawing the rest from reference TRBV2 and TRBJ2-7, the complete variable domain is EPEVTQTPSHQVTQMGQEVILRCVPISNHLYFYWYRQILGQKVEFLVSFYNNEISEKSEIFDDQFSVERPDGSNFTLKIRSTKLEDSAMYFCASSVNSYEQYFGPGTRLTVT.

The CDR3 loop reads CASSEGQGGSYEQYF. The CDR3 nucleotides are TGCGCCAGCAGCGAGGGACAGGGGGGCTCCTACGAGCAGTACTTC. J is TRBJ2-7 and V is TRBV4-3; TRBD1 matches at 11 bases. The CDR3 sequence is 15 residues long. The trim removed 5 bases at V and 0 bases at J, leaving 3 bases unmatched. Germline V CDR1 and CDR2: LGHNA, YSLEER.

CDR3 nucleotides: TGCGCCAGCAGCTCTAGCTCCTACGAGCAGTACTTC. The encoded protein is CASSSSSYEQYF. This sequence joins TRBV5-1 and TRBJ2-7; no firm D call. The V and J ends lost 3 bases and 0 bases respectively, with 4 bases between them. Germline V gene sequence: CDR1 SGHRS, CDR2 YFSETQ. CDR3 length: 12 residues.

The chain recombines TRBV6-1 with TRBJ2-3; the match to TRBD2 covers 8 bases. V was clipped by 0 bases and J by 4 bases; unmatched bases: 6. Looked up from germline, CDR1 is MNHNS and CDR2 is SASEGT. This CDR3 is 16 amino acids long. The CDR3 DNA reads as TGTGCCAGCAGTGAAGCCGGGGGGGTTCGCCCAGATACGCAGTATTTT. It encodes CASSEAGGVRPDTQYF.

This clone has only a few counts. The V call is TRBV2, the J call TRBJ1-2, with 8 bases matching TRBD1. The V and J ends lost 5 bases and 4 bases, in that order; junction bases with no gene match: 9. The CDR3 covers 15 residues. Per the germline V gene, CDR1 is SNHLY and CDR2 is FYNNEI. This CDR3 reads CASSPQMTGAYGYTF. The CDR3 nucleotides are TGTGCCAGCAGTCCACAGATGACAGGGGCCTATGGCTACACCTTC. Based on the CDR3 plus reference TRBV2 and TRBJ1-2, the full variable domain is EPEVTQTPSHQVTQMGQEVILRCVPISNHLYFYWYRQILGQKVEFLVSFYNNEISEKSEIFDDQFSVERPDGSNFTLKIRSTKLEDSAMYFCASSPQMTGAYGYTFGSGTRLTVV.

This clone has a handful of counts. V and J are TRBV6-4 and TRBJ1-2; maybe TRBD1 (5 bases). CDR1 is MRHNA and CDR2 is SNTAGT in the germline V gene. The ends were cut back, 8 bases at V and 7 bases at J, with 17 bases in the middle. This CDR3 is 13 amino acids long. CDR3 sequence (DNA): TGTGCCAGCCGCGGGGGGGTCTCTGGTGGCTACACCTTC. Translation: CASRGGVSGGYTF.

The V and J genes are TRBV11-2 and TRBJ2-5, with TRBD2 matching over 11 bases. V was clipped by 4 bases and J by 4 bases; unmatched bases: 5. The CDR3 consists of 15 residues. Germline V gene data show CDR1 as SGHAT and CDR2 as FQNNGV. As DNA, the CDR3 is TGTGCCAGCAGCTCCCTAGCGGGGGGAGGAGAGACCCAGTACTTC. Amino acid sequence: CASSSLAGGGETQYF.

J is TRBJ2-3 and V is TRBV29-1; 8 bases match TRBD1. Unmatched junction bases numbered 9, after V lost 6 bases and J lost 4 bases. Germline V gives CDR1 SQVTM, CDR2 ANQGSEA. The CDR3 consists of 14 residues. DNA for the CDR3: TGCAGCGTAGAACCGCAGGGGGCGGCAGATACGCAGTATTTT. Protein sequence: CSVEPQGAADTQYF.

At least ten counts were recorded for this clone. This chain links TRBV4-1 with TRBJ2-2, with 8 bases identical to TRBD1. Trimming at V came to 0 bases and at J to 1 base, leaving 4 bases not matched to a gene. CDR3 size: 17 residues. The germline V gene encodes CDR1 MGHRA and CDR2 YSYEKL. CDR3 nucleotide sequence: TGCGCCAGCAGCCAAGATCGGACAGGGAAGAACACCGGGGAGCTGTTTTTT. This encodes CASSQDRTGKNTGELFF.

The chain uses TRBV20-1 and TRBJ2-4, with 8 bases fitting TRBD2. The CDR3 is 11 residues long. Trimming took 6 bases from V and 11 from J; bases not matched to a gene: 6. Germline CDR1 is DFQATT and CDR2 is SNEGSKA (reference sequence). CDR3 bases: TGCAGTGCAGTCACTAGCGGTTTTCAGTACTTC. Its translation is CSAVTSGFQYF.

The gene calls are TRBV25-1 and TRBJ1-4; weak D call: TRBD1 (5 bases). This CDR3 has 15 amino acids. V shed 6 bases and J shed 4 bases, with 15 bases lying between them. Germline V gene sequence: CDR1 MGHDK, CDR2 SYGVNS. The CDR3 DNA is TGTGCCAGCAGCCCCGCAGGGTTCCTTAATGAAAAACTGTTTTTT. Translation gives CASSPAGFLNEKLFF.